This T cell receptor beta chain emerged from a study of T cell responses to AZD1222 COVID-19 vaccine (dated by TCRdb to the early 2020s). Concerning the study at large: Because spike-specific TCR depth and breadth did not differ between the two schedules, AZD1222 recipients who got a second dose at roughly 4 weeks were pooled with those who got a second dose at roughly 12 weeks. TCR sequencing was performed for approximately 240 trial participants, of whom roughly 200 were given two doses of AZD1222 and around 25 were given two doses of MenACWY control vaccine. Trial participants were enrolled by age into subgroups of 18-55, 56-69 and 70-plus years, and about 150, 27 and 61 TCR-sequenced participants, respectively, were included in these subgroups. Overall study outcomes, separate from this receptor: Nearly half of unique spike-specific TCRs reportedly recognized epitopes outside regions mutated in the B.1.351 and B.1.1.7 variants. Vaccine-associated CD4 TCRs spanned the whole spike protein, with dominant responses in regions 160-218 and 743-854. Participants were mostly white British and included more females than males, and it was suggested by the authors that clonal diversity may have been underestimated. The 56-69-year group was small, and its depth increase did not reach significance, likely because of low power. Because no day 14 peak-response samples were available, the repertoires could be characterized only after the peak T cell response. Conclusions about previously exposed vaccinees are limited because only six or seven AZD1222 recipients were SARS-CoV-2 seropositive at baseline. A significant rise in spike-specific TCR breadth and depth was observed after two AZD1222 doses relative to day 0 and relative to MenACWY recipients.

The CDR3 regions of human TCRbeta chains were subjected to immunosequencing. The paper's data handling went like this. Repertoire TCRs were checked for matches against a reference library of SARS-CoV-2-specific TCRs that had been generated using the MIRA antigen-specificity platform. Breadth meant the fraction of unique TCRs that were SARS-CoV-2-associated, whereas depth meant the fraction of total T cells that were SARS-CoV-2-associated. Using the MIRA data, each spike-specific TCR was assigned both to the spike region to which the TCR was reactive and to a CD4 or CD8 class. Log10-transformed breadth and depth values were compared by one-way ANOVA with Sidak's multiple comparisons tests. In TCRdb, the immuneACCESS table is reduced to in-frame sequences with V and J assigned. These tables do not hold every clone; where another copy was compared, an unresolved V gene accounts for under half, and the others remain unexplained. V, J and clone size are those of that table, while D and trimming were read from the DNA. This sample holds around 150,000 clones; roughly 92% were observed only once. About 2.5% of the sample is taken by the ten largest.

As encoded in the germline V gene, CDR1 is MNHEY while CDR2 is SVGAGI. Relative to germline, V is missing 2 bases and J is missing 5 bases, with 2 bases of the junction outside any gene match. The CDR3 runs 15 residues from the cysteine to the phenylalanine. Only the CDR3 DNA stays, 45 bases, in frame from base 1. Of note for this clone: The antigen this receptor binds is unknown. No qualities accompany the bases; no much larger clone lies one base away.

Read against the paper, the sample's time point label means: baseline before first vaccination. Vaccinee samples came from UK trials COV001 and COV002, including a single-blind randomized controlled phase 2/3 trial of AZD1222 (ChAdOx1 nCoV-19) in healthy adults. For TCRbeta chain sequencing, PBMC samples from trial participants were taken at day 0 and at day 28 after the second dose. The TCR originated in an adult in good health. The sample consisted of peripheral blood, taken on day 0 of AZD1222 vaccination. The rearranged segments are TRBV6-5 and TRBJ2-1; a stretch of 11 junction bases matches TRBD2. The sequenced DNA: TGTGCCAGCAGTTACATAGCGGGAGGGGACAATGAGCAGTTCTTC. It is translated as CASSYIAGGDNEQFF.